Given below is one T cell receptor beta chain in context. The CDR3 spans 15 residues. From germline, CDR1 is WNHNN and CDR2 SYGVQD (reference sequence). V lost 8 bases and J lost 8, with 19 bases in between. As originally analysed: How many nucleated cells were present was estimated from reference gene primer amplification. Produced via immunoSEQ multiplex PCR; TCRdb's table is partial and in-frame only. V and J calls and clone size follow that table, whereas D and trimming were derived from the DNA. The data hold 310,000 or so clones, with around 86% observed a single time. The sample comes from a study of blood T cell repertoires in COVID-19. About the study: The origin of the acute and convalescent COVID-19 samples was the United States, Italy and Spain. T cells, B-cell-depleted T cells, or PBMCs supplied cDNA or gDNA.

The sequence came from a man between 65 and 85 years old with acute or convalescent COVID-19. This chain uses TRBV10-1 with TRBJ1-6; possibly TRBD1 for D (6 bases). The sample taken for sequencing was peripheral blood. CDR3 bases: TGCGCCAGCCGCCGCCTCCTGGACAGCTATTCACCCCTCCACTTT. It is translated as CASRRLLDSYSPLHF.